These 32 T cell receptor beta chains originate from one sample sequenced in a study of blood T cell repertoires in COVID-19. Here immunoSEQ multiplex PCR was the method, and the copy in TCRdb shows in-frame clones only, minus some. The table shows 90,000 to 110,000 clones, with roughly 80% occurring only once. Material for sequencing was peripheral blood. These TCRs come from a woman aged 80 or over with acute or convalescent COVID-19.

The chain joins TRBV5-6 to TRBJ2-1, with 9 bases lining up with TRBD2. The CDR3 covers 14 residues. CDR1 SGHDT and CDR2 YYEEEE come from the germline V gene. V lost 0 bases, J lost 9 bases, and 4 bases stayed unmatched. CDR3 sequence reads: CASSLGPAGGEQFF. The DNA of the CDR3 is TGTGCCAGCAGCTTGGGCCCAGCGGGAGGTGAGCAGTTCTTC.

This clone was seen a single time. The chain links TRBV18 to TRBJ2-2; weak D call: TRBD1 (6 bases). CDR1 KGHSH and CDR2 LQKENI come from the germline V gene. V was pared by 2 bases and J by 3 bases, with 13 bases between. The CDR3 spans 16 residues. Here the CDR3 reads CASSPKGTGYTGELFF. CDR3 nucleotides: TGTGCCAGCTCACCAAAGGGAACAGGGTACACCGGGGAGCTGTTTTTT.

The rearrangement links TRBV23-1 to TRBJ2-1, with 10 bases that match TRBD2. TRBV23-1 belongs to the ORF category, with a function that is uncertain. The junction had 3 bases not matched to a gene; V was cut back by 2 bases and J by 5 bases. This CDR3 comprises 15 residues. CDR3 residues: CASSQGLAGDNEQFF. The CDR3 coding sequence is TGCGCCAGCAGTCAAGGCCTAGCGGGAGACAATGAGCAGTTCTTC.

This chain connects TRBV13 to TRBJ2-5; TRBD2 matches 9 bases. The J segment lost 4 bases and the V segment lost 5 bases, leaving 11 bases of the junction unmatched. The CDR3 is made up of 16 amino acids. CDR1 PRHDT and CDR2 FYEKMQ come from the germline V gene (reference sequence). The DNA of the CDR3 is TGTGCCAGCAGCCGGTGGATAGCGGGAGCCCTAGAGACCCAGTACTTC. It yields the protein CASSRWIAGALETQYF.

This clone was picked up a small number of times. This sequence joins TRBV27 and TRBJ2-4; TRBD1 aligns across 11 bases. V shed 5 bases, J shed 6 bases, and the junction held 9 bases outside the gene matches. The CDR3 has 16 residues. Germline CDR1 MNHEY, CDR2 SMNVEV (reference sequence). The chain's CDR3 is CASSPHTGTGGNIQYF. DNA for the CDR3: TGTGCCAGCAGTCCCCATACAGGGACAGGGGGAAACATTCAGTACTTC.

This clone was counted a few times. The gene calls are TRBV5-1 and TRBJ2-3; 7 positions match TRBD2. This CDR3 region has 17 residues. CDR1 SGHRS and CDR2 YFSETQ come from the germline V gene. V lost 4 bases and J lost 2; bases outside the gene matches: 13. The CDR3 spells CASSPDGLVRITDTQYF. CDR3 bases: TGCGCCAGCAGCCCAGACGGACTAGTTAGAATCACAGATACGCAGTATTTT.

The chain employs TRBV3-1 (or the pseudogene TRBV3-2) and TRBJ2-2, with 8 bases identical to TRBD1. Per the germline V gene, CDR1 is LGHDT and CDR2 is YNNKEL (reference sequence). V shed 5 bases, J shed 0 bases, and the junction held 2 bases outside the gene matches. The CDR3 consists of 15 residues. CDR3 nucleotides: TGTGCCAGCAGCACAGGGGGTTCGAACACCGGGGAGCTGTTTTTT. Amino acid sequence: CASSTGGSNTGELFF.

CDR3 in DNA: TGCGCCAGCAGCCATACTAGCACAGATACGCAGTATTTT. This sequence encodes CASSHTSTDTQYF. The chain is built from TRBV4-1 and TRBJ2-3; the D is unclear. The ends were cut back, 3 bases at V and 0 bases at J, with 4 bases in the middle. Per the germline V gene, CDR1 is MGHRA and CDR2 is YSYEKL. This CDR3 is 13 amino acids long.

The V call is TRBV3-1 (or the pseudogene TRBV3-2), the J call TRBJ2-5; no clear D. In germline, CDR1 is LGHDT, CDR2 YNNKEL (reference sequence). Between the trimmed V and J ends, which lost 5 bases and 5 bases, there was a span of 12 bases. The CDR3 contains 13 residues. CDR3 in amino acids: CASSRMGEETQYF. The CDR3 DNA follows: TGTGCCAGCAGCAGGATGGGCGAGGAGACCCAGTACTTC.

This chain uses TRBV2 with TRBJ2-2; D is perhaps TRBD2 (6 bases). This CDR3 comprises 13 residues. Trimming pared 7 bases from V and 4 bases from J, leaving 10 bases between. CDR1 is SNHLY, CDR2 FYNNEI, per germline. The CDR3 DNA is TGTGCCAGCACTAGCGCGGGCACCGGGGAGCTGTTTTTT. Translation gives CASTSAGTGELFF.

This clone was picked up a small number of times. The chain employs TRBV9 and TRBJ1-3, with 7 bases matching TRBD1. CDR3 length equals 14 residues. V dropped 4 bases and J dropped 4; count of bases not matched to a gene: 5. Germline V gene lookup returns CDR1 SGDLS and CDR2 YYNGEE. The CDR3 DNA sequence: TGTGCCAGCAGCCCCGTGGGACAGGGAAACACCATATATTTT. Amino acids: CASSPVGQGNTIYF.

The genes are TRBV24-1 and TRBJ2-1; 9 bases are a match to TRBD2. This CDR3 has 17 amino acids. Germline CDR1 and CDR2: KGHDR and SFDVKD. V gave up 2 bases and J gave up 7 bases; unmatched junction bases: 11. The CDR3 loop reads CATSDSGGRGPLNEQFF. The CDR3 DNA sequence: TGTGCCACCAGTGATTCCGGCGGGAGGGGGCCATTGAATGAGCAGTTCTTC.

In this sample, this clone turned up many times. The CDR3 sequence: CASSDSGSSGANVLTF. DNA for the CDR3: TGTGCCAGCAGTGACTCAGGGAGCTCTGGGGCCAACGTCCTGACTTTC. The rearrangement uses TRBV6-4 and TRBJ2-6, with D perhaps matching TRBD2 (5 bases). The CDR3 contains 16 residues. V gave up 0 bases and J gave up 0 bases, with 6 bases separating them. CDR1 is MRHNA, CDR2 SNTAGT, per germline.

The chain links TRBV5-1 to TRBJ2-3; 10 nucleotides line up with TRBD2. The CDR3 runs 16 residues. Trimming cost V 0 bases and J 4 bases; bases outside gene matches: 5. Germline loops: CDR1 SGHRS, CDR2 YFSETQ. As DNA, the CDR3 is TGCGCCAGCAGCTTGGCCTTAGCGGGAGGTTCAGATACGCAGTATTTT. Translation: CASSLALAGGSDTQYF.

This rearrangement joins TRBV5-1 to TRBJ2-2; 7 bases are a match to TRBD1. Germline V gene sequence: CDR1 SGHRS, CDR2 YFSETQ. The length of the CDR3 is 15 residues. Trimming removed 3 bases from V and 2 bases from J; junction bases left unmatched: 4. The CDR3 region is CASSWDRPNTGELFF. CDR3 DNA: TGCGCCAGCAGCTGGGACAGACCTAACACCGGGGAGCTGTTTTTT.

The rearrangement joins TRBV20-1 to TRBJ2-1, with TRBD2 identical over 16 bases. Germline CDR1 DFQATT, CDR2 SNEGSKA (reference sequence). V dropped 3 bases and J dropped 6; count of bases not matched to a gene: 14. The length of the CDR3 is 19 residues. CDR3 sequence reads: CSASTPGTSGRVSGNEQFF. Written as DNA, the CDR3 is TGCAGTGCTAGTACCCCCGGGACTAGCGGGAGGGTTAGTGGCAATGAGCAGTTCTTC.

This clone was found a few times. V is TRBV7-9 and J is TRBJ1-2; 10 bases match TRBD1. Germline V gives CDR1 SEHNR, CDR2 FQNEAQ (reference sequence). The CDR3 extends over 14 amino acids. V lost 5 bases to trimming and J lost 8 bases; unmatched junction nucleotides: 8. CDR3 in DNA: TGTGCCAGCAGCGCCGGACAGGGGGAAGGAGGCTACACCTTC. The encoded protein is CASSAGQGEGGYTF.

The V and J genes are TRBV19 and TRBJ2-2, with a tentative D call TRBD2 (6 bases). Germline loops: CDR1 LNHDA, CDR2 SQIVND (reference sequence). V lost 1 base, J lost 5 bases, and 17 bases lay in between. The CDR3 is 17 amino acids. CDR3 loop: CASSIVVGAGGTGELFF. CDR3 in DNA: TGTGCCAGTAGTATAGTTGTAGGGGCCGGGGGAACCGGGGAGCTGTTTTTT.

Relative to its sample, this clone is medium-sized (0.01 to 0.1%). The same CDR3 also results from other DNA sequences found in this sample. The chain carries TRBV7-7 and TRBJ2-1; 8 nucleotides line up with TRBD2. The germline gives CDR1 SSHAT, CDR2 FNYEAQ (reference sequence). The V segment lost 3 bases and the J segment 1 base; nucleotides outside the gene matches: 2. This CDR3 has 15 residues. The CDR3 sequence is CASSLGLDSYNEQFF. The CDR3 DNA follows: TGTGCCAGCAGCTTGGGACTAGATTCCTACAATGAGCAGTTCTTC.

The V call is TRBV5-4, the J call TRBJ1-3; weak D call: TRBD1 (6 bases). The CDR3 sequence is 16 residues long. The ends were cut back, 4 bases at V and 0 bases at J, with 14 bases in the middle. Germline V lookup: CDR1 SGHNT, CDR2 YYREEE (reference sequence). CDR3 in DNA: TGTGCCAGCAGCACCTGGACAGCTAACTCTGGAAACACCATATATTTT. Its translation: CASSTWTANSGNTIYF.

V is TRBV27 and J is TRBJ2-6; no clear D gene. This CDR3 has 15 amino acids. V lost 2 bases, J lost 4 bases, and 9 bases lay in between. Per germline, CDR1 MNHEY and CDR2 SMNVEV (reference sequence). The CDR3 DNA reads TGTGCCAGCAGTTTACTCCCTCTGGGGGCCAACGTCCTGACTTTC. This sequence encodes CASSLLPLGANVLTF.

V usage is TRBV30 and J usage is TRBJ1-2; 10 bases match TRBD1. The CDR3 loop spans 13 amino acids. CDR1 is GTSNPN, CDR2 SVGIG, per germline (reference sequence). Unmatched junction bases numbered 2, after V lost 3 bases and J lost 4 bases. DNA of the CDR3: TGTGCCTGGAGGCGGGACAGGGGCTATGGCTACACCTTC. Amino acids: CAWRRDRGYGYTF.

Comment on this clone: Germline is not matched at one junction end, which may reflect a read error. J is TRBJ1-5 and V is TRBV5-1; TRBD1 might be the D (6 bases). The germline CDR1 and CDR2 sequences are SGHRS and YFSETQ. The length of the CDR3 is 15 residues. The DNA for the CDR3 is TGCGCCAGCTGCTTGGGAGGGGGAGGGGGACAGCCCCAGCATTTT. The encoded protein is CASCLGGGGGQPQHF.

The J gene is TRBJ2-4, the V gene TRBV10-2, with TRBD1 as a possible D gene (6 bases). This CDR3 has 15 amino acids. CDR1 and CDR2 (germline): WSHSY, SAAADI. Trimming removed 7 bases from V and 1 base from J, with 14 bases in between. CDR3 sequence reads: CASNPFQGAKNIQYF. In nucleotides, the CDR3 is TGCGCCAGCAACCCTTTTCAGGGGGCCAAAAACATTCAGTACTTC.

This clone was recorded at least ten times. In DNA form, the CDR3 reads TGCGCCAGCAACACCGGGACAGGGACCGACGAGCAGTACTTC. Translating it yields CASNTGTGTDEQYF. The chain carries TRBV5-1 and TRBJ2-7, with 9 positions matching TRBD1. V lost 6 bases, J lost 5 bases, and 9 bases stayed unmatched. This CDR3 region has 14 residues. Germline V lookup: CDR1 SGHRS, CDR2 YFSETQ.

This chain joins TRBV3-1 (or the pseudogene TRBV3-2) and TRBJ2-2; D may be TRBD1 (6 bases). CDR1 and CDR2 (germline): LGHDT, YNNKEL (reference sequence). This CDR3 has 15 amino acids. V gave up 4 bases and J gave up 1 base, with 10 bases separating them. CDR3 in amino acids: CASSLRTVNTGELFF. Here the CDR3 DNA reads TGTGCCAGCAGCCTCCGGACAGTGAACACCGGGGAGCTGTTTTTT.

This chain links TRBV24-1 with TRBJ2-7; D may be TRBD2 (5 bases). V lost 3 bases and J lost 2, with 7 bases in between. This CDR3 comprises 13 residues. Germline V CDR1 and CDR2: KGHDR, SFDVKD. CDR3 sequence (DNA): TGTGCCACCAGTGATCCTAGCACCTACGAGCAGTACTTC. Translating gives CATSDPSTYEQYF.

The J gene is TRBJ2-1, the V gene TRBV11-3; TRBD2 agrees at 10 bases. With 5 bases clipped from V and 9 bases from J, the junction kept 16 bases outside the gene matches. Germline V CDR1 and CDR2: SGHNT, YENEEA. This CDR3 region has 17 residues. For the CDR3, the DNA is TGTGCCAGCAGCCGAGAGGCCGGGTCTAGCGGGAGAGGTGAGCAGTTCTTC. Its translation: CASSREAGSSGRGEQFF.

V is TRBV24-1 and J is TRBJ2-1; 10 positions match TRBD1. From germline, CDR1 is KGHDR and CDR2 SFDVKD. V shed 2 bases, J shed 6 bases, and the junction held 9 bases outside the gene matches. CDR3 size: 17 residues. In DNA form, the CDR3 reads TGTGCCACCAGTGATTCTGCCTCCGGGACAGGGGCCAATGAGCAGTTCTTC. Translated: CATSDSASGTGANEQFF.

The chain recombines TRBV3-1 (or the pseudogene TRBV3-2) with TRBJ1-6; 8 bases map to TRBD1. The CDR3 spans 15 residues. The germline V gene has CDR1 LGHDT and CDR2 YNNKEL (reference sequence). Trimming at V came to 4 bases and at J to 6 bases, leaving 5 bases not matched to a gene. This CDR3 reads CASSPTGGFNSPLHF. CDR3 nucleotides: TGTGCCAGCAGCCCCACAGGGGGTTTTAATTCACCCCTCCACTTT.

The chain uses TRBV2 and TRBJ2-3, with TRBD2 as a possible D gene (6 bases). The V gene's germline CDR1 is SNHLY and CDR2 FYNNEI. V dropped 3 bases and J dropped 0 bases, with 10 bases sitting between them. CDR3 size: 15 residues. The CDR3 is CASSEWTISTDTQYF. The CDR3 DNA reads as TGTGCCAGCAGTGAGTGGACTATTAGCACAGATACGCAGTATTTT.

CDR3 sequence reads: CASSQVGAGENNEQFF. DNA of the CDR3: TGCGCCAGCAGCCAAGTTGGAGCGGGAGAGAACAATGAGCAGTTCTTC. The chain employs TRBV4-3 and TRBJ2-1, with 8 bases aligning to TRBD2. With V trimmed by 1 base and J by 5 bases, 7 bases remained unmatched. The CDR3 is made up of 16 amino acids. CDR1 LGHNA and CDR2 YSLEER come from the germline V gene.